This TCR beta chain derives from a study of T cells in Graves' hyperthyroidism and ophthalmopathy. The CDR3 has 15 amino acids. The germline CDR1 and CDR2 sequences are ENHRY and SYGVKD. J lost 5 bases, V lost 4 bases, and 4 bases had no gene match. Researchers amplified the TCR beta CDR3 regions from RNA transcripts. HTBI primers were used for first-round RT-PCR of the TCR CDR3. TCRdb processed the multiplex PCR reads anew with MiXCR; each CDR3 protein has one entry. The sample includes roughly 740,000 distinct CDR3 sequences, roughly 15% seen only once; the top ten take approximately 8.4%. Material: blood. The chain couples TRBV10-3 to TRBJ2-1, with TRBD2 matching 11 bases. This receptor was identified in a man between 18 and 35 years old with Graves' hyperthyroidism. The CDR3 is CAISGGLAENNEQFF. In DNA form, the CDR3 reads TGTGCCATCAGTGGGGGACTAGCGGAAAACAATGAGCAGTTCTTC.